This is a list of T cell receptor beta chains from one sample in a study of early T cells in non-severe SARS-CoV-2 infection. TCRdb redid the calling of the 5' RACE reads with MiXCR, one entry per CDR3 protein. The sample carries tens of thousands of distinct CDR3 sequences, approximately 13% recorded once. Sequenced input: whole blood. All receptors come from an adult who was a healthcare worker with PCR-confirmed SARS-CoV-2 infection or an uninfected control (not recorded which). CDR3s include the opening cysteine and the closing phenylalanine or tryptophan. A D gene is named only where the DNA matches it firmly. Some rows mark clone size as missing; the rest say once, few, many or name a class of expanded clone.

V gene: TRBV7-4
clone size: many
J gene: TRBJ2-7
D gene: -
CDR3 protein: CASSLDGHFSEQYF
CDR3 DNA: TGTGCCAGCAGCTTAGACGGACACTTTAGCGAGCAGTACTTC

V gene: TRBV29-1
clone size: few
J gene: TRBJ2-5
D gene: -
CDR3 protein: CSVSLAGDSQYF
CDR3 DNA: TGCAGCGTTAGCCTGGCTGGGGATTCCCAGTACTTC

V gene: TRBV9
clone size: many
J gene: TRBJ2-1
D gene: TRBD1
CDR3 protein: CASSSPGQGAGQGEQFF
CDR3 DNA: TGTGCCAGCAGCTCTCCCGGACAGGGGGCAGGCCAGGGTGAGCAGTTCTTC

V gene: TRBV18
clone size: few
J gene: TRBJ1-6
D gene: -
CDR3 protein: CASSPLPDSSYNSPLHF
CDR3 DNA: TGTGCCAGCTCACCACTCCCGGACAGCTCCTATAATTCACCCCTCCACTTT

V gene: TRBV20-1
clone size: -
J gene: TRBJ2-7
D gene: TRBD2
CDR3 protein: CSARVPSGIYEQYF
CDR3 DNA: TGCAGTGCTAGAGTCCCTAGCGGGATCTACGAGCAGTACTTC

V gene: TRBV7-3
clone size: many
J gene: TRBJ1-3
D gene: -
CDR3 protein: CASSFGEPFSGNTIYF
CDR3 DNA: TGTGCCAGCAGCTTCGGGGAACCCTTCTCTGGAAACACCATATATTTT

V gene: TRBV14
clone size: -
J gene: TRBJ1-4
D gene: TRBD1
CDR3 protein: CASSQEQGLNEKLFF
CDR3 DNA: TGTGCCAGCAGCCAAGAACAGGGGCTTAATGAAAAACTGTTTTTT

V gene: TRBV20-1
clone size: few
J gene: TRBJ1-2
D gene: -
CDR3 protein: CSAKGGANGYTF
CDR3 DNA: TGCAGTGCTAAGGGGGGGGCCAATGGCTACACCTTC

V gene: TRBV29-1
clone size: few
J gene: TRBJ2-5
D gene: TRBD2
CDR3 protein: CSVRTSGSPGETQYF
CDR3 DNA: TGCAGCGTGAGGACTAGCGGGAGCCCTGGGGAGACCCAGTACTTC

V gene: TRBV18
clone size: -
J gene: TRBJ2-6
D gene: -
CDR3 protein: CASSPASSSGANVLTF
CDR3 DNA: TGTGCCAGCTCACCGGCATCATCCTCTGGGGCCAACGTCCTGACTTTC

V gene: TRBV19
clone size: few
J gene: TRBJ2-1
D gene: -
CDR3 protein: CASSIRGGEQFF
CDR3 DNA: TGTGCCAGTAGTATCAGGGGTGGTGAGCAGTTCTTC

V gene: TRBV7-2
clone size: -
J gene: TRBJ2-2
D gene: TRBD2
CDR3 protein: CASSLEGTSGSRELFF
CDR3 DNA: TGTGCCAGCAGCTTAGAAGGGACTAGCGGGAGTCGGGAGCTGTTTTTT

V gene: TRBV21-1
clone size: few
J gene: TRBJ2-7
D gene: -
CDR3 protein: CASRTESYEQYF
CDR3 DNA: TGTGCCAGCAGGACAGAGTCCTACGAGCAGTACTTC

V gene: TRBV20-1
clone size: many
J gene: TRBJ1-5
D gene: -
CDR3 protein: CSARDRGGYSNQPQHF
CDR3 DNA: TGCAGTGCTAGAGATCGGGGCGGTTATAGCAATCAGCCCCAGCATTTT

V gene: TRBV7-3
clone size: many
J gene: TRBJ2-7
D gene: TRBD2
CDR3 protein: CASSWKPTSGSIGNVEQYF
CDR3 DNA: TGTGCCAGCAGCTGGAAACCGACTAGCGGGAGTATCGGGAACGTGGAGCAGTACTTC

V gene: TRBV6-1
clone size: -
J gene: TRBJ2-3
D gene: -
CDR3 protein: CASSELWASTDTQYF
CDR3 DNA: TGTGCCAGCAGTGAGTTATGGGCTAGCACAGATACGCAGTATTTT

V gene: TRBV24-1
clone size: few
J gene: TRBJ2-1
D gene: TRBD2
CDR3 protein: CATKGLAGEKQFF
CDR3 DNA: TGTGCCACTAAGGGACTAGCGGGAGAAAAACAGTTCTTC

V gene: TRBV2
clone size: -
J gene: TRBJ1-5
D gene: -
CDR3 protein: CASSRGNQPQHF
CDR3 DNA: TGTGCCAGCAGTAGGGGCAATCAGCCCCAGCATTTT

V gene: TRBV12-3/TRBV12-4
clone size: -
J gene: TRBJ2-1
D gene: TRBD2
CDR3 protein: CASTQGLADYNEQFF
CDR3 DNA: TGTGCCAGCACCCAGGGACTAGCGGACTACAATGAGCAGTTCTTC

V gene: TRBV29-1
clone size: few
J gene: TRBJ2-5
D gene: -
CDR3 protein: CSLGQGVGETQYF
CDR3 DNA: TGCAGCCTGGGGCAGGGTGTAGGGGAGACCCAGTACTTC

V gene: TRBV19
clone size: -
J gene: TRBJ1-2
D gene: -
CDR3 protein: CASSMTGTNYGYTF
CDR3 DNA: TGTGCCAGTAGTATGACAGGAACTAACTATGGCTACACCTTC

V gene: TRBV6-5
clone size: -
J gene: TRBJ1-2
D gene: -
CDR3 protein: CASSYGDTFRYGYTF
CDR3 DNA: TGTGCCAGCAGTTACGGGGACACGTTTCGCTATGGCTACACCTTC

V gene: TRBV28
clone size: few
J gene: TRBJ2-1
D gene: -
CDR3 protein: CASRMTDRKSRDEQFF
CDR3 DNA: TGTGCCAGCAGAATGACGGACCGAAAATCTAGAGATGAGCAGTTCTTC

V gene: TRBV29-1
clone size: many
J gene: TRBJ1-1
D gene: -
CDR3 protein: CSVDVGPQNTEAFF
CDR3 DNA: TGCAGCGTTGATGTGGGACCCCAGAACACTGAAGCTTTCTTT

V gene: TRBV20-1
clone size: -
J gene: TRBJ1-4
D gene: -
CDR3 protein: CSAVWGEKLFF
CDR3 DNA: TGCAGTGCGGTATGGGGTGAAAAACTGTTTTTT

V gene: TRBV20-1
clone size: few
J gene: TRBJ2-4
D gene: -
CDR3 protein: CSARDPASAVNIQYF
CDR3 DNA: TGCAGTGCTAGAGATCCGGCTTCGGCAGTAAACATTCAGTACTTC

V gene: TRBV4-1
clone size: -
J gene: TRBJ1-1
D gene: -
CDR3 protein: CASSQDQGRLFTEAFF
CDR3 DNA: TGCGCCAGCAGCCAAGATCAAGGGAGGTTGTTCACTGAAGCTTTCTTT

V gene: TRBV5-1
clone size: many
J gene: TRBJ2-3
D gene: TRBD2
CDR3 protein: CASSSHSGNTDTQYF
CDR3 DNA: TGCGCCAGCAGCTCCCATAGCGGGAACACAGATACGCAGTATTTT

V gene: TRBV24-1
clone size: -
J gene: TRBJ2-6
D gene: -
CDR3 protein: CATSDPFRTSGANVLTF
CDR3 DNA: TGTGCCACCAGTGACCCCTTTCGCACCTCTGGGGCCAACGTCCTGACTTTC

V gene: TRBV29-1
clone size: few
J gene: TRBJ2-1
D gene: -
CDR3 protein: CSVSKPRQGLSNEQFF
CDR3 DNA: TGCAGCGTTTCAAAACCTAGGCAGGGGTTGTCCAATGAGCAGTTCTTC

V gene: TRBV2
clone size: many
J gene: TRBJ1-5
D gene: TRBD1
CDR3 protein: CASSESDRGQPQHF
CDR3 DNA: TGTGCCAGCAGTGAATCGGACAGGGGTCAGCCCCAGCATTTT

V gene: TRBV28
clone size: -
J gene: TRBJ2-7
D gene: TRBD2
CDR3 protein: CASSEPSGNSYEQYF
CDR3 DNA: TGTGCCAGCAGCGAACCCAGCGGGAACTCCTACGAGCAGTACTTC

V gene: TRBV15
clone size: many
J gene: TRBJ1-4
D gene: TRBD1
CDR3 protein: CATSNEGAPNEKLFF
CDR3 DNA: TGTGCCACCAGTAATGAGGGGGCCCCTAATGAAAAACTGTTTTTT

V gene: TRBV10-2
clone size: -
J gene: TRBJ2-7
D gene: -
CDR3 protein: CASSEPPSEQYF
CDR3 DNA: TGCGCCAGCAGTGAGCCCCCCTCCGAGCAGTACTTC

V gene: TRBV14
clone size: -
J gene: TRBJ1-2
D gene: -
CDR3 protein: CASSQDSFYGYTF
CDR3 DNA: TGTGCCAGCAGCCAAGACAGCTTCTATGGCTACACCTTC

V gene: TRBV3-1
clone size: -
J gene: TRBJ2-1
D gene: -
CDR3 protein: CASSQRDTSYNEQFF
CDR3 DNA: TGTGCCAGCAGCCAAAGGGACACCTCCTACAATGAGCAGTTCTTC

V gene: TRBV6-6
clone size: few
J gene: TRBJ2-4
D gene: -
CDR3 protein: CASSNKNIQYF
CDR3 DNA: TGTGCCAGCAGTAACAAAAACATTCAGTACTTC

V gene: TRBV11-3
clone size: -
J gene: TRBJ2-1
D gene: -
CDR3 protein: CASSYLGDNEQFF
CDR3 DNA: TGTGCCAGCAGCTACCTGGGGGACAATGAGCAGTTCTTC

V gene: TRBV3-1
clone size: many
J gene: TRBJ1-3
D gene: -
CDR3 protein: CASSQGRRGYSGNTIYF
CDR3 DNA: TGTGCCAGCAGCCAAGGCCGGAGGGGGTACTCTGGAAACACCATATATTTT

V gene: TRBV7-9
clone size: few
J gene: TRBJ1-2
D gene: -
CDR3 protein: CASSPVVENYGYTF
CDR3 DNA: TGTGCCAGCAGCCCTGTGGTGGAGAACTATGGCTACACCTTC

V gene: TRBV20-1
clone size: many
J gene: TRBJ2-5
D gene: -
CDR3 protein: CSAKVAETQYF
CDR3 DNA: TGCAGTGCTAAAGTCGCGGAGACCCAGTACTTC

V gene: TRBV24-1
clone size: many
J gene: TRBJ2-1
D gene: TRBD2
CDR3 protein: CATSSRTSGGSRQFF
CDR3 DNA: TGTGCCACCAGTAGTCGGACTAGCGGGGGTTCTCGGCAGTTCTTC

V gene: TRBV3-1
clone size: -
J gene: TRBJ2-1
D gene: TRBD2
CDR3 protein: CASSSAGVNNEQFF
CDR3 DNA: TGTGCCAGCAGCTCCGCGGGAGTAAACAATGAGCAGTTCTTC

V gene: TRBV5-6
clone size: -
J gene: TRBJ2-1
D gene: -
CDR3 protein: CASSSRTLQFF
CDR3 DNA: TGTGCCAGCAGCTCCAGGACTCTGCAGTTCTTC

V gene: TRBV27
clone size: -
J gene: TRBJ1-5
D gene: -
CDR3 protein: CASSSAGRNQPQHF
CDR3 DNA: TGTGCCAGCAGTTCCGCAGGGCGCAATCAGCCCCAGCATTTT

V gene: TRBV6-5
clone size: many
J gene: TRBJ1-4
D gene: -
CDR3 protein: CASSYRWRSNEKLFF
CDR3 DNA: TGTGCCAGCAGTTACCGTTGGAGGTCTAACGAAAAACTGTTTTTT

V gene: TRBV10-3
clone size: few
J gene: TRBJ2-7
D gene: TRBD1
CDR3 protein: CAISDLGDRVAYPSF
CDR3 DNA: TGTGCCATCAGTGACCTAGGGGACAGGGTGGCCTACCCTTCATTC

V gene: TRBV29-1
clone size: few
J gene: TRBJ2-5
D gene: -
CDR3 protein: CSVDIRGIKETQYF
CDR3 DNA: TGCAGCGTTGACATACGGGGGATTAAAGAGACCCAGTACTTC

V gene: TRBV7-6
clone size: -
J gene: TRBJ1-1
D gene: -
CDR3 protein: CASSLVHNTEAFF
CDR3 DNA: TGTGCCAGCAGCTTAGTCCATAACACTGAAGCTTTCTTT

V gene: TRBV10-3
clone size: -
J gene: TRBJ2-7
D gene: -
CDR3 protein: CAISEGVLRQYF
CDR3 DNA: TGTGCCATCAGTGAAGGCGTACTAAGGCAGTACTTC

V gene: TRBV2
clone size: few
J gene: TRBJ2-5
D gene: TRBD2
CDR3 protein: CASSSGGLAGFETQYF
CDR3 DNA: TGTGCCAGCAGCTCAGGTGGACTAGCGGGATTTGAGACCCAGTACTTC

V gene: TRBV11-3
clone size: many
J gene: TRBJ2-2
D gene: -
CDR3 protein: CASSLDVTGELFF
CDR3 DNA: TGTGCCAGCAGCCTAGACGTGACCGGGGAGCTGTTTTTT

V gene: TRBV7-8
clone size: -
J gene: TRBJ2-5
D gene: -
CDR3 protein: CASSLGGLVHQETQYF
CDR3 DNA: TGTGCCAGCAGCTTAGGCGGGCTAGTGCACCAAGAGACCCAGTACTTC

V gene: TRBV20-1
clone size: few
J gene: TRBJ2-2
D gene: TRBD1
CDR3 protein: CSARFPGQGRTGELFF
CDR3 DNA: TGCAGTGCTAGATTCCCGGGACAGGGGCGGACCGGGGAGCTGTTTTTT

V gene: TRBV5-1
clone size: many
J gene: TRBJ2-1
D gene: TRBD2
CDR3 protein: CASSPGLAGGNEQFF
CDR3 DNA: TGCGCCAGCAGCCCCGGACTAGCGGGAGGCAATGAGCAGTTCTTC